This T cell receptor beta chain was recorded in a study of vaccination effects on CD4 cells after COVID-19. Using immunoSEQ multiplex PCR, the repertoire was profiled, and TCRdb retains in-frame clones only, with some absent. The sample has some 20,000 clones, less than 85% seen once. As concerns this clone: Antigen unknown.

Ahead of sequencing, the ViraFEST assay grew antigen-specific CD4+ T cells using viral peptide pools. At the end of about 10 days of culture, CD4+ T cells were isolated. Every well got a few million PBMC, which were grown with about 10 IU/ml IL-2 and about 9.5 ug/ml peptides. General study results and limits: Common cold coronavirus cross-reactivity was shown by only 1 of 255 vaccine-induced clones in healthy vaccinees.

The origin of this receptor is a human donor who received a COVID-19 vaccine. Material: CD4+ T cells from PBMCs cultured with HCoV-229E spike peptides, obtained before COVID-19 vaccination.

Here the CDR3 DNA reads TGCGCCAGCAGTTCACGGCTGGGGAGGAGGTTGAATTACGAGCAGTACTTC. Residues: CASSSRLGRRLNYEQYF. This chain links TRBV5-1 with TRBJ2-7; a possible D gene is TRBD2 (6 bases). Germline CDR1 is SGHRS and CDR2 is YFSETQ. The CDR3 covers 17 residues. Deletions cut 5 bases from V and 4 bases from J, with 25 bases between.